Below, 13 T cell receptor beta chains from the same sample are listed, as sequenced in a study of cytomegalovirus exposure and HLA in healthy donors. Primers: 60 Vbeta forward and 13 Jbeta reverse. Sequencing was performed with immunoSEQ multiplex PCR; in TCRdb, only in-frame clones are kept and a portion is missing. This sample has just under 250,000 clones, with 82% found just once. Input material: PBMCs. Receptors originate from a middle-aged woman in good health and CMV-seropositive.

The genes are TRBV6-5 and TRBJ2-5; a possible D gene is TRBD1 (6 bases). The J call may not be correct, given that the DNA end is closer to TRBJ2-7. CDR3 size: 15 residues. The germline gives CDR1 MNHEY, CDR2 SVGAGI. As DNA, the CDR3 is TGTGCCAGCAGCCCTAGTAGCAGGGGTAGTCACGAGCAGTACTTC. It is translated as CASSPSSRGSHEQYF.

The chain employs TRBV6-5 and TRBJ2-1; perhaps TRBD2 as D (6 bases). Trimming left V 0 bases short and J 4 bases short, with 13 bases between. CDR1 MNHEY and CDR2 SVGAGI come from the germline V gene. This CDR3 contains 16 residues. CDR3 sequence reads: CASSYSKAGIYNEQFF. The CDR3 nucleotides read TGTGCCAGCAGTTACTCGAAAGCGGGCATTTACAATGAGCAGTTCTTC.

This chain connects TRBV7-9 to TRBJ1-1; 11 bases are shared with TRBD1. The trim removed 5 bases at V and 4 bases at J, leaving 6 bases unmatched. CDR1 is SEHNR and CDR2 is FQNEAQ in the germline V gene (reference sequence). This CDR3 is 15 amino acids long. CDR3 sequence reads: CASSARTGGTTEAFF. The CDR3 bases are TGTGCCAGCAGCGCCAGGACAGGGGGCACCACTGAAGCTTTCTTT.

The rearrangement uses TRBV13 and TRBJ2-4; a weak D match, TRBD2 (5 bases). Germline CDR1 reads PRHDT; CDR2 reads FYEKMQ (reference sequence). V shed 0 bases and J shed 1 base, with 19 bases lying between them. This CDR3 has 19 amino acids. The CDR3 reads CASSLGGGSINLAKNIQYF. The CDR3, as DNA: TGTGCCAGCAGCTTAGGTGGCGGGTCTATTAACTTGGCCAAAAACATTCAGTACTTC. The entire variable domain, with the rest obtained from reference TRBV13 and TRBJ2-4, is as follows: AAGVIQSPRHLIKEKRETATLKCYPIPRHDTVYWYQQGPGQDPQFLISFYEKMQSDKGSIPDRFSAQQFSDYHSELNMSSLELGDSALYFCASSLGGGSINLAKNIQYFGAGTRLSVL.

The chain has TRBV19 and TRBJ1-2; perhaps TRBD1 as D (6 bases). Trimming removed 5 bases from V and 2 bases from J, with 12 bases in between. The CDR3 has 14 residues. CDR1 LNHDA and CDR2 SQIVND come from the germline V gene (reference sequence). The CDR3: CASSLRDNNYGYTF. The DNA of the CDR3 is TGTGCCAGTAGTCTCCGGGACAACAACTATGGCTACACCTTC.

The chain employs TRBV5-4 and TRBJ1-1; 8 bases map to TRBD1. The CDR3 has 15 residues. CDR1 and CDR2 (germline): SGHNT, YYREEE (reference sequence). V lost 4 bases to trimming and J lost 1 base; unmatched junction nucleotides: 6. The CDR3 here is CASSTGQGGNTEAFF. CDR3 sequence (DNA): TGTGCCAGCAGCACCGGACAGGGCGGGAACACTGAAGCTTTCTTT.

Of note for this clone: At one of its ends the junction is not consistent with the germline gene, which may arise from a read error. The V call is TRBV7-9, the J call TRBJ2-7; 7 positions match TRBD2. The germline V gene has CDR1 SEHNR and CDR2 FQNEAQ (reference sequence). This CDR3 contains 18 residues. The CDR3 DNA reads as TGTTCCAGCAGCTTAGGGGCGGGGGTCAGCACGTTCCAATACGAGCAGTACTTC. Its translation is CSSSLGAGVSTFQYEQYF.

The chain uses TRBV10-2 and TRBJ2-7, with unresolved D. The V end was cut by 6 bases, the J end by 1 base, with 10 bases between. This CDR3 is 13 amino acids long. The V gene's germline CDR1 is WSHSY and CDR2 SAAADI. CDR3 sequence reads: CASRPRSSYEQYF. The CDR3 DNA follows: TGCGCCAGCAGGCCCAGATCATCCTACGAGCAGTACTTC.

The V and J genes are TRBV27 and TRBJ2-7; tentatively, D is TRBD1 (5 bases). The CDR3 extends over 16 amino acids. V lost 0 bases, J lost 3 bases, and 15 bases lay in between. Germline CDR1 reads MNHEY; CDR2 reads SMNVEV (reference sequence). As DNA, the CDR3 is TGTGCCAGCAGTTTATCGATCTGGGGCGACGGCTACGAGCAGTACTTC. It codes for CASSLSIWGDGYEQYF.

This chain connects TRBV11-3 to TRBJ1-2; D is possibly TRBD1 (5 bases). CDR3 length equals 17 residues. V was clipped by 5 bases and J by 2 bases, with 21 bases between them. In germline, CDR1 is SGHNT, CDR2 YENEEA. Written as DNA, the CDR3 is TGTGCCAGCAGCCTAGGGGCGTGGGAGGTAGGGAACTATGGCTACACCTTC. Encoded protein: CASSLGAWEVGNYGYTF.

This clone was recorded only once. The V call is TRBV7-6, the J call TRBJ1-5, with 7 bases that match TRBD1. V was pared by 5 bases and J by 5 bases, with 6 bases of the junction left unmatched. The CDR3 consists of 14 residues. CDR1 is SGHVS, CDR2 FNYEAQ, per germline. CDR3: CASSPTGMDQPQHF. Written as DNA, the CDR3 is TGTGCCAGCAGCCCGACAGGGATGGATCAGCCCCAGCATTTT. Full variable domain (outside the CDR3, taken from reference TRBV7-6 and TRBJ1-5): GAGVSQSPRYKVTKRGQDVALRCDPISGHVSLYWYRQALGQGPEFLTYFNYEAQQDKSGLPNDRFSAERPEGSISTLTIQRTEQRDSAMYRCASSPTGMDQPQHFGDGTRLSIL.

V is TRBV6-5 and J is TRBJ2-2, with TRBD2 matching 7 bases. This CDR3 is built from 14 residues. Germline lookup yields CDR1 MNHEY and CDR2 SVGAGI. V lost 5 bases, J lost 4 bases, and 4 bases stayed unmatched. As DNA, the CDR3 is TGTGCCAGCAGTCCTATAGCGGGCACCGGGGAGCTGTTTTTT. Translated: CASSPIAGTGELFF.

The chain joins TRBV7-9 to TRBJ2-2; 9 bases fit TRBD2. The CDR3 is 18 residues long. Germline loops: CDR1 SEHNR, CDR2 FQNEAQ (reference sequence). The V and J ends lost 4 bases and 7 bases, in that order; junction bases with no gene match: 16. In DNA form, the CDR3 reads TGTGCCAGCAGCTGGCCTAAGCGGGGGGCTCGAAACGACGGGGAGCTGTTTTTT. This translates into CASSWPKRGARNDGELFF. The whole variable domain, filled in from reference TRBV7-9 and TRBJ2-2, reads DTGVSQNPRHKITKRGQNVTFRCDPISEHNRLYWYRQTLGQGPEFLTYFQNEAQLEKSRLLSDRFSAERPKGSFSTLEIQRTEQGDSAMYLCASSWPKRGARNDGELFFGEGSRLTVL.